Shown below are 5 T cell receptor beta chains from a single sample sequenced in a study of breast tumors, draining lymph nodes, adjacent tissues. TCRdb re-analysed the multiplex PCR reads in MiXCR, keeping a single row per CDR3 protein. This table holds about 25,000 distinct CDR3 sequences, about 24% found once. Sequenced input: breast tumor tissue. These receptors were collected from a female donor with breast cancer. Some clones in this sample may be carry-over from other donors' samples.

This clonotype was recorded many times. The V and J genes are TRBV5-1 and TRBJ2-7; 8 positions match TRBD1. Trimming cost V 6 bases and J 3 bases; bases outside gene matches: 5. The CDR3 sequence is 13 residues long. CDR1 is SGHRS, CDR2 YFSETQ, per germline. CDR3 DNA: TGCGCCAGCACGTATGGACAGGGCTACGAGCAGTACTTC. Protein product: CASTYGQGYEQYF.

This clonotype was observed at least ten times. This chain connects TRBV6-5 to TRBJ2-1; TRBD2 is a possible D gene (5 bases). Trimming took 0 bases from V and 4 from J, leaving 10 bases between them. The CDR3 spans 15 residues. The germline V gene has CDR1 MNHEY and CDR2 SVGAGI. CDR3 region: CASSYSRRRYNEQFF. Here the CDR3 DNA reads TGTGCCAGCAGTTACTCCCGCCGGAGGTACAATGAGCAGTTCTTC.

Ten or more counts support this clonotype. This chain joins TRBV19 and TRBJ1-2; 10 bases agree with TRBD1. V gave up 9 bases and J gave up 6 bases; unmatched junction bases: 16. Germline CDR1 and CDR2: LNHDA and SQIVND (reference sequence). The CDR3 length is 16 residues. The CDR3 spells CASRKTGTGVVNGYTF. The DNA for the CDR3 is TGTGCCAGCAGAAAGACCGGGACAGGGGTCGTAAATGGCTACACCTTC.

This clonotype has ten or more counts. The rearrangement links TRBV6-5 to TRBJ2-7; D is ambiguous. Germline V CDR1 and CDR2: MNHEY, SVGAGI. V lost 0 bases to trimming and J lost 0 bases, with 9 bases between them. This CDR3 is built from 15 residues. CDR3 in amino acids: CASSYSYASSYEQYF. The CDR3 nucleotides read TGTGCCAGCAGTTACTCGTATGCCAGCTCCTACGAGCAGTACTTC.

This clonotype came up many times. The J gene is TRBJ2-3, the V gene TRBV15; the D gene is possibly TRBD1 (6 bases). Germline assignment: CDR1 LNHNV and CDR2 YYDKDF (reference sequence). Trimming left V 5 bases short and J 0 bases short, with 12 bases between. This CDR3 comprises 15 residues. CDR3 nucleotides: TGTGCCACCAGCCCCCAGGGGATGAGCACAGATACGCAGTATTTT. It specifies CATSPQGMSTDTQYF.